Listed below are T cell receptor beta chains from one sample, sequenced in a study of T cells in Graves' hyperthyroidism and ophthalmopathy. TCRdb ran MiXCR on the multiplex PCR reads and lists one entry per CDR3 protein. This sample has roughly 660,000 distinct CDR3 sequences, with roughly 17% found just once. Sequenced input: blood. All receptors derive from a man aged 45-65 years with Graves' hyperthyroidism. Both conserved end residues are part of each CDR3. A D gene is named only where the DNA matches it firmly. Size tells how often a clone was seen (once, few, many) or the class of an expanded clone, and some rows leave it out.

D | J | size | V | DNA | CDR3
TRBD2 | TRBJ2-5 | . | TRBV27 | TGTGCCAGCAGTTTAACTAGCGGGAGTATCGTGGAGACCCAGTACTTC | CASSLTSGSIVETQYF
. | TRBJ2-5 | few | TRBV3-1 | TGTGACAGCAGCCAAGCGGTAGAGACCCAGTACTTC | CDSSQAVETQYF
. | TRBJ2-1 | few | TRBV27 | TGTGCCAGCAGTGGTCGCCCCTCCTACAATGAGCAGTTCTTC | CASSGRPSYNEQFF
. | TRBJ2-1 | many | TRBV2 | TGTGCCAGCAATCGCCAAGACCCGAGGTCGTTCTTC | CASNRQDPRSFF
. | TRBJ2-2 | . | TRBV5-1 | TGCGCCAGCACCTTGTCTCCCGGGGGCGGGGAGCTGTTTTTT | CASTLSPGGGELFF
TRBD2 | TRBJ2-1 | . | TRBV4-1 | TGCGCCAGCAGCCAACCATTAGCGGGAGGGCCCCACAATGAGCAGTTCTTC | CASSQPLAGGPHNEQFF
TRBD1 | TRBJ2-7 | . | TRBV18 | TGTGCCAGCTCCCAAGGGACAGGGGGTCTTGGCGAGCAGTACTTC | CASSQGTGGLGEQYF
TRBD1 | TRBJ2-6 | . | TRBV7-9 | TGTGCCAGCAGCTTAGCGCTGTTGGACAGGGTGAGTAAGAGATCTGGGGCCAACGTCCTGACTTTC | CASSLALLDRVSKRSGANVLTF
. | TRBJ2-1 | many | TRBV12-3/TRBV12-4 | TGTGCCAGCAGTCAGGGATTTGAGCAGTTCTTC | CASSQGFEQFF
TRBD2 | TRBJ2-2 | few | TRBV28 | TGTGCCAGCAGTTTTTCGAGGACTAGCGGGGCCTCTAACACCGGGGAGCTGTTTTTT | CASSFSRTSGASNTGELFF
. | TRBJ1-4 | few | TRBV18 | TGTGCCAGCTCGGGCTACACGGCGGGATATGAAAAACTGTTTTTT | CASSGYTAGYEKLFF
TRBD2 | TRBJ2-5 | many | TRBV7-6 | TGTGCCAGCAGCAAGTTGACTAGCGGCCCTTCAGTAGAGACCCAGTACTTC | CASSKLTSGPSVETQYF
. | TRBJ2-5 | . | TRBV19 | TGTGCCAGTAGTATAGCTGGAGCGTATGAGACCCAGTACTTC | CASSIAGAYETQYF
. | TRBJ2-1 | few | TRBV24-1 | TGTGCCACCAGTGACCCCCGGACGGGAAGCTCCTACAATGAGCAGTTCTTC | CATSDPRTGSSYNEQFF
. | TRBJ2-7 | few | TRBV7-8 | TGTGCCAGCAGCTTAGACGGGGGGCAAGGCTCCTACGAGCAGTACTTC | CASSLDGGQGSYEQYF
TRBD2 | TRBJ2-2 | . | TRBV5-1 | TGCGCCAGCAGCAAGACTAGCGGGAGGGCCCAGGGCACCGGGGAGCTGTTTTTT | CASSKTSGRAQGTGELFF
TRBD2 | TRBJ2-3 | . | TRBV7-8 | TGTGCCAGCAGCCCGGATGTGACTAGCGGAACAGATACGCAGTATTTT | CASSPDVTSGTDTQYF
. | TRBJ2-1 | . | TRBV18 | TGTGCCAGCTCACCAATTAGGGGGGGTGAGCAGTTCTTC | CASSPIRGGEQFF
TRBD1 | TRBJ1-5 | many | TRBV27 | TGTGCCAGCTCCATGGGGCAGGGGGCAGGCGGCAATCAGCCCCAGCATTTT | CASSMGQGAGGNQPQHF
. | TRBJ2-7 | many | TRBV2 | TGTGCCAGCAGTGAAGCGAGGGGAGGATGGGACGAGCAGTACTTC | CASSEARGGWDEQYF
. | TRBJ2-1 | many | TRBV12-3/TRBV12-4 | TGTGCCACCAGGGCGGAGGGCTTGGGTTTCATTGGTGAGCAGTTCTTC | CATRAEGLGFIGEQFF
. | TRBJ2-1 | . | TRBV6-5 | TGTGCCAGCAGTTCTCTGGACGGGGGACCCGGTGAGCAGTTCTTC | CASSSLDGGPGEQFF
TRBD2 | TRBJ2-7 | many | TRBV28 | TGTGCCAGCAGAATAAGCGGGAGGCCCTCCTACGAGCAGTACTTC | CASRISGRPSYEQYF
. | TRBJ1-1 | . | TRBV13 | TGTGCCAGCAGCTTGGGGTTGGGAGGGCCCGCGAACACTGAAGCTTTCTTT | CASSLGLGGPANTEAFF
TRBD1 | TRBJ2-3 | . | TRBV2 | TGTGCCAGCAGTTTACCCGGGACAGGAGCTGATACGCAGTATTTT | CASSLPGTGADTQYF
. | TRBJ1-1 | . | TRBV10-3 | TGTGCCATCAGTGAGTCGTCAGGTACCGGGCACACTGAAGCTTTCTTT | CAISESSGTGHTEAFF
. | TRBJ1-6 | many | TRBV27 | TGTGCCAGCAGTTTAAGTAGGAGCTCCTATAATTCACCCCTCCACTTT | CASSLSRSSYNSPLHF
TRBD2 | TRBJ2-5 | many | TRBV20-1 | TGCAGTGCTAGAGATACACTAGCGGGAGAGACCCAGTACTTC | CSARDTLAGETQYF
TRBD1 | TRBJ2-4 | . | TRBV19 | TGTGCCAGTAGTATAGGCGGTAGACAGGGGCGGAACATTCAGTACTTC | CASSIGGRQGRNIQYF
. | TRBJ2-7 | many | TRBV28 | TGTGCCAGCACTTACACGAGGGGATCCGAATACGAGCAGTACTTC | CASTYTRGSEYEQYF
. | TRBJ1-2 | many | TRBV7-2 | TGTGCCAGCAGTTCACAGGAGAACTATGGCTACACCTTC | CASSSQENYGYTF
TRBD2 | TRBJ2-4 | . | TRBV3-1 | TGTGCCAGCAGCCAAGCCCCCAGCGGGAGGGCCTTGAGGCAAAACATTCAGTACTTC | CASSQAPSGRALRQNIQYF
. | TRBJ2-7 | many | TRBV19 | TGTGCCAGTAGTATCGATCACGAAGGAAACGAGCAGTACTTC | CASSIDHEGNEQYF
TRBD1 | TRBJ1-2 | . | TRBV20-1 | TGCAGTGCTAGAGATTGGGGGACAGGGAACTATGGCTACACCTTC | CSARDWGTGNYGYTF
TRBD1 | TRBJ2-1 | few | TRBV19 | TGTGCCAGTAGTTCCCTAACAGGGGGACAGGGATTTGTTGAGCAGTTCTTC | CASSSLTGGQGFVEQFF
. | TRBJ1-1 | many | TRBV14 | TGTGCCAGCAGCCAAGATTGGAGGGGGAACACTGAAGCTTTCTTT | CASSQDWRGNTEAFF
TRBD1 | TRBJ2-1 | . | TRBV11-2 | TGTGCCAGCAGCCCCCGGACAGGGGGTTTCCGTGTTGGTTACAATGAGCAGTTCTTC | CASSPRTGGFRVGYNEQFF
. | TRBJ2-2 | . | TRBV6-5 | TGTGCCAGCAGTTACCCCCCCACCGGGGAGCTGTTTTTT | CASSYPPTGELFF
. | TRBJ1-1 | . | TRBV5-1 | TGCGCCAGCAGCTTGGCCGTGGGAGTGGACGAAGCTTTCTTT | CASSLAVGVDEAFF
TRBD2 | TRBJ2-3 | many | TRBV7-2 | TGTGCCAGCAGCTTACAAGGGACTAGCTGGAGCACAGATACGCAGTATTTT | CASSLQGTSWSTDTQYF
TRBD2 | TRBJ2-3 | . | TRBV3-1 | TGTGCCAGCAGCCAAGGATTAGCGGGATGGACAGATACGCAGTATTTT | CASSQGLAGWTDTQYF
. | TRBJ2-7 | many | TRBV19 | TGTGCCAGTAGTATAGGTGAGGGGGTACACGAGCAGTACTTC | CASSIGEGVHEQYF
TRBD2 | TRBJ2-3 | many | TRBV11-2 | TGTGCCAGCAGCTTAGTTGCGGGAGGGAGCACAGATACGCAGTATTTT | CASSLVAGGSTDTQYF
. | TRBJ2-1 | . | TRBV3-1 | TGTGCCAGCAGCTATATCGGGACGAGGGGTTACAATGAGCAGTTCTTC | CASSYIGTRGYNEQFF
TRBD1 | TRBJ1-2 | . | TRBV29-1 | TGCAGCGGAAACTTACAGGGGGTGGGCTACACCTTC | CSGNLQGVGYTF
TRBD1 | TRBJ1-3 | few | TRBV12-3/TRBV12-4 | TGTGCCAGCAGTTCGGAGCAGGGGGCTTCTGGAAACACCATATATTTT | CASSSEQGASGNTIYF
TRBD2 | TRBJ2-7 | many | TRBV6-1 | TGTGCCAGCATGGACAGGGGACTAGCGGGTTCCTACGAGCAGTACTTC | CASMDRGLAGSYEQYF
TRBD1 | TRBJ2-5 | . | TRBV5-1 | TGCGCCAGCAGCCGGACAGGGGATGCCCAAGAGACCCAGTACTTC | CASSRTGDAQETQYF
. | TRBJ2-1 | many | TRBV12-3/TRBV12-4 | TGTGCCAGCAGTTTATACGATGAGCAGTTCTTC | CASSLYDEQFF
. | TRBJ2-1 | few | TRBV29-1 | TGCAGCGTCTGGACTCGGAGCTCCTACAATGAGCAGTTCTTC | CSVWTRSSYNEQFF
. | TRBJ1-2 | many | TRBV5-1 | TGCGCCAGCAGCTTGCAGACTGAAAACTATGGCTACACCTTC | CASSLQTENYGYTF
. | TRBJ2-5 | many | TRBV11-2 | TGTGCCAGCAGCTCCATGATACTAGGGTTCGACTTC | CASSSMILGFDF
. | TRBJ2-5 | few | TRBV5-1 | TGCGCCAGCAGCTTGGTGGAGGGGGCAGAGACCCAGTACTTC | CASSLVEGAETQYF
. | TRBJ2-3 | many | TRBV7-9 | TGTGCCAGCGCGAATGCGGGGTTTGAAGATACGCAGTATTTT | CASANAGFEDTQYF